The present T cell receptor beta chain was sequenced within a study of cytomegalovirus exposure and HLA in healthy donors. Study background: The same platform was used for the roughly 120 validation repertoires as for the 650 to 800 first-cohort repertoires, as reported in a later analysis. The study, taken as a whole, reports: One later analysis, an examination of the 120 validation repertoires, found that first-cohort TCR clusters tended to co-occur in them. Cytomegalovirus association was listed for about 170 TCR beta chains.

Separation from the approximately 670-subject first cohort characterized the roughly 110-subject validation cohort, to which the donors belonged. Of note for this clone: The antigen is not known.

The method was immunoSEQ multiplex PCR; TCRdb's version includes in-frame clones alone and lacks a portion of them. Here the sample spans about 130,000 clones, 89% being singletons. Germline V CDR1 and CDR2: SNHLY, FYNNEI. This CDR3 spans 14 amino acids. V dropped 2 bases and J dropped 4 bases, with 9 bases sitting between them. The sample was PBMCs. This receptor was taken from a woman younger than 30 in good health and CMV-seronegative. The chain recombines TRBV2 with TRBJ1-5; D may be TRBD1 (5 bases). The CDR3 DNA follows: TGTGCCAGCAGTGAACACCCAGGGAATCAGCCCCAGCATTTT. Protein: CASSEHPGNQPQHF.